This T cell receptor (beta chain) was retrieved from a study of cytomegalovirus exposure and HLA in healthy donors. The PCR made use of 60 Vbeta and 13 Jbeta primers. In the authors' workflow: A later analysis tallied some 84 million unique TCR beta chains, approximately 10 million of them shared. Profiling relied on immunoSEQ multiplex PCR, and the TCRdb table lists in-frame clones only, not all of them. That table furnishes V, J and clone size, whereas the DNA furnished D and trimming. The sample records approximately 140,000 clones, 82% being singletons. This CDR3 contains 18 residues. The trim removed 5 bases at V and 5 bases at J, leaving 19 bases unmatched. Looked up from germline, CDR1 is SEHNR and CDR2 is FQNEAQ (reference sequence). General study points: What TCR beta sequences reportedly achieved was accurate prediction of HLA-A and HLA-B alleles in most subjects. Solely CMV serostatus was available to characterize immune exposure. A few V segments could not be told apart, such as TRBV6-2 and TRBV6-3, and were left out.

Within the sample, this clone is medium-sized. Its cognate antigen is unknown. The material sequenced was PBMCs. The source of this sequence is a male donor in good health and CMV-seronegative. This rearrangement joins TRBV7-9 to TRBJ2-7; 9 bases fit TRBD1. The CDR3 sequence: CASSGGVSAGQGPHEQYF. As DNA, the CDR3 is TGTGCCAGCAGCGGAGGGGTGTCGGCGGGACAGGGCCCGCACGAGCAGTACTTC. The whole variable domain, filled in from reference TRBV7-9 and TRBJ2-7, reads DTGVSQNPRHKITKRGQNVTFRCDPISEHNRLYWYRQTLGQGPEFLTYFQNEAQLEKSRLLSDRFSAERPKGSFSTLEIQRTEQGDSAMYLCASSGGVSAGQGPHEQYFGPGTRLTVT.